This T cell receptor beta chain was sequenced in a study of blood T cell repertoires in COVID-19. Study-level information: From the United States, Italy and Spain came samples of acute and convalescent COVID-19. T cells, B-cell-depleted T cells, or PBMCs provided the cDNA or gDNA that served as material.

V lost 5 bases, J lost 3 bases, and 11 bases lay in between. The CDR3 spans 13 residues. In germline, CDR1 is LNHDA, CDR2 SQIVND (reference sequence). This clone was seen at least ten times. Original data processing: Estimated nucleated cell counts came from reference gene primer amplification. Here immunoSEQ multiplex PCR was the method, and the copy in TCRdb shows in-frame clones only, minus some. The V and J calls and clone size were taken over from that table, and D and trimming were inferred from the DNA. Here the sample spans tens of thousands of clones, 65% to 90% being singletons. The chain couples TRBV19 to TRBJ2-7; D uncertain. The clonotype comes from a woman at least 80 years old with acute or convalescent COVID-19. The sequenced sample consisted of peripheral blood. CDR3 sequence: CASSEVGRYEQYF. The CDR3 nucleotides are TGTGCCAGTAGTGAGGTAGGCCGCTACGAGCAGTACTTC.